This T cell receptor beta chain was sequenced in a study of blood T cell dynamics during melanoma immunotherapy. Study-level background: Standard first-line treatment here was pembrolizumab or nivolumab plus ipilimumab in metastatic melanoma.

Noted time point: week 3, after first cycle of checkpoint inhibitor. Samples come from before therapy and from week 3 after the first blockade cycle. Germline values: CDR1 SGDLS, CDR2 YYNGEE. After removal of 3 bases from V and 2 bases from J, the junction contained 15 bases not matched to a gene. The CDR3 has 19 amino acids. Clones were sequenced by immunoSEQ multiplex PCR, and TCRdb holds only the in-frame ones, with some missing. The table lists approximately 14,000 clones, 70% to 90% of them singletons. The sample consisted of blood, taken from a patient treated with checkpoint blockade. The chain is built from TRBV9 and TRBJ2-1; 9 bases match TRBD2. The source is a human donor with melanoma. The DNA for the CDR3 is TGTGCCAGCAGCGGCCGGGACGCGATAGCGGGAGCAGCCTACAATGAGCAGTTCTTC. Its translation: CASSGRDAIAGAAYNEQFF.